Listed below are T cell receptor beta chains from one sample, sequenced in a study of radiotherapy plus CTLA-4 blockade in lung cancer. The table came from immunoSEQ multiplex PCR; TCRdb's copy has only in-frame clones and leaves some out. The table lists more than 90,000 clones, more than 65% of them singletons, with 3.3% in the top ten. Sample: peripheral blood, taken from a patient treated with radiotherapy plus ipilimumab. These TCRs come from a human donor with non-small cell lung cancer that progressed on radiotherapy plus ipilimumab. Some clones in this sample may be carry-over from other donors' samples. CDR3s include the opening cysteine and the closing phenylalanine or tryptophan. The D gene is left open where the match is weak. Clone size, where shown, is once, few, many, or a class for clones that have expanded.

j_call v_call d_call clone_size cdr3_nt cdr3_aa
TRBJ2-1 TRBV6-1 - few TGTGCCAGCAGTTCCTGGGGGAGTGAGCAGTTCTTC CASSSWGSEQFF
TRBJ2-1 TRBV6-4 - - TGTGCCAGCAGTGATAGGCAGAGAAGAGGCAATGAGCAGTTCTTC CASSDRQRRGNEQFF
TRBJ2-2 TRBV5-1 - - TGCGCCAGCAGCACCGGGACATCGAACACCGGGGAGCTGTTTTTT CASSTGTSNTGELFF
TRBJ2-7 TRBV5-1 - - TGCGCCAGCAATGGAGGGGGATACGAGCAGTACTTC CASNGGGYEQYF
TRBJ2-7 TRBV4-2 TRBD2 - TGTGCCAGCAGCCAAACTAGCGGGGGGAGCTCCTACGAGCAGTACTTC CASSQTSGGSSYEQYF
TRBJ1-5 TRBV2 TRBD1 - TGTGCCAGCAGAGAAAAGGGACAGGGCAGTCAGCCCCAGCATTTT CASREKGQGSQPQHF
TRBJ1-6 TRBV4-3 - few TGCGCCAGCAGCCAATATGCAGGGAATTCACCCCTCCACTTT CASSQYAGNSPLHF
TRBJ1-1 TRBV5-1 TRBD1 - TGCGCCAGCACCAGGGGGGGTACTGAAGCTTTCTTT CASTRGGTEAFF
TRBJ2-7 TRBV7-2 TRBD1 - TGTGCCAGCAGCTTAGCGACAGGGGGAAACTACGAGCAGTACTTC CASSLATGGNYEQYF
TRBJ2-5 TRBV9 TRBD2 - TGTGCCAGCAGCCTTAGCGGGGGGCAAGAGACCCAGTACTTC CASSLSGGQETQYF
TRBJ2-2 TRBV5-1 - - TGCGCCAGCAGCTTGGGCATATCGAACACCGGGGAGCTGTTTTTT CASSLGISNTGELFF
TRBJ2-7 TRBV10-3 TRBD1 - TGTGCCATGGGGACAGAGAATAAGAACTACGAGCAGTACTTC CAMGTENKNYEQYF
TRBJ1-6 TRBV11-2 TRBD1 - TGTGCCAGCAGCTCCGGACAGGGGTCCTATTCACCCCTCCACTTT CASSSGQGSYSPLHF
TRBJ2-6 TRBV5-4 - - TGTGCCAGCGATAGGGGCTCTGGGGCCAACGTCCTGACTTTC CASDRGSGANVLTF
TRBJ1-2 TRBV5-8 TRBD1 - TGTGCCAGCAGCTCAGGACCCAGGGGGCGGAACTATGGCTACACCTTC CASSSGPRGRNYGYTF
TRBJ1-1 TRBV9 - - TGTGCCAGCAGCGGGCTAGGTTGGAACACTGAAGCTTTCTTT CASSGLGWNTEAFF
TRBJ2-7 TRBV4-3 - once TGCGCCAGCAGCCAATTCGTAGCTTCGTACGAGCAGTACTTC CASSQFVASYEQYF
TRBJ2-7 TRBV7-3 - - TGTGCCAGCAGCTCCTACATTAGCCGCGAGTCCTACGAGCAGTACTTC CASSSYISRESYEQYF
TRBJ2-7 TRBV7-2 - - TGTGCCAGCAGCTTAGCTCAGGGGAGGGTCGAGCAGTACTTC CASSLAQGRVEQYF
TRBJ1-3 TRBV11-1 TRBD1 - TGTGCCAGCAGCCGGGACAGGGGAAGTGGAAACACCATATATTTT CASSRDRGSGNTIYF
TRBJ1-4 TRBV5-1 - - TGCGCCAGCAGCTTGTGGACCACTAATGAAAAACTGTTTTTT CASSLWTTNEKLFF
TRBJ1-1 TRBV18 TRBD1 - TGTGCCAGCTCACCACCCCCAGGGGGCACTGAAGCTTTCTTT CASSPPPGGTEAFF
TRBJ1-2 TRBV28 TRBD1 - TGTGCCAGCACCCTGGACAGGGCCTATGGCTACACCTTC CASTLDRAYGYTF
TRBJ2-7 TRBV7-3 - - TGTGCCAGCAGCTTATCTCCACTGACCGACGAGCAGTACTTC CASSLSPLTDEQYF
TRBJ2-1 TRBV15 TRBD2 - TGTGCCACCAGCGCCCAGGTGCGGGGGGGCCTGTATGAGCAGTTCTTC CATSAQVRGGLYEQFF
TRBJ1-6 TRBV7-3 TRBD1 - TGTGCCAGCAGCTCCACAGGGGGGGATAATTCACCCCTCCACTTT CASSSTGGDNSPLHF